The 21 T cell receptor beta chains below come from one sample, sequenced in a study of T cell responses to AZD1222 COVID-19 vaccine. Sequenced by immunoSEQ multiplex PCR; TCRdb stores in-frame clones only, minus some. The sample yields some 85,000 clones, about 90% seen once. The source material was peripheral blood, sampled on day 0 of AZD1222 vaccination. These receptors were taken from an adult in good health.

V usage is TRBV6-2 or TRBV6-3 and J usage is TRBJ1-4; D ambiguous. Trimming removed 4 bases at V and 7 bases at J, with 16 bases between. The CDR3 is made up of 15 amino acids. CDR1 and CDR2 from the germline V gene are MNHEY and SVGEGT. DNA for the CDR3: TGTGCCAGCAGTTCCCCGGTGGGAGGGCGTGAAAAACTGTTTTTT. This gives the protein CASSSPVGGREKLFF.

This chain connects TRBV5-4 to TRBJ2-7, with D perhaps given as TRBD1 or TRBD2 (5 bases each). V lost 4 bases and J lost 2, with 22 bases in between. CDR1 and CDR2 (germline): SGHNT, YYREEE (reference sequence). The length of the CDR3 is 17 residues. CDR3 bases: TGTGCCAGCAGCCCGGGGATAGGCAGGGCGTATACCTACGAGCAGTACTTC. Protein sequence: CASSPGIGRAYTYEQYF. The complete variable domain, with remaining parts taken from reference TRBV5-4 and TRBJ2-7, reads ETGVTQSPTHLIKTRGQQVTLRCSSQSGHNTVSWYQQALGQGPQFIFQYYREEENGRGNFPPRFSGLQFPNYSSELNVNALELDDSALYLCASSPGIGRAYTYEQYFGPGTRLTVT.

The CDR3 bases are TGCGCCAGCAGCTTGGGTTGGGCGGGGCAGACGAGTCCCGAAGCTTTCTTT. This sequence encodes CASSLGWAGQTSPEAFF. V is TRBV5-1 and J is TRBJ1-1; D is perhaps TRBD1 (5 bases). V lost 0 bases to trimming and J lost 8 bases, with 23 bases between them. The germline V gene encodes CDR1 SGHRS and CDR2 YFSETQ. This CDR3 is 17 amino acids long.

The chain joins TRBV7-3 to TRBJ2-5, with TRBD2 identical over 9 bases. The CDR3 covers 16 residues. V trimming: 5 bases; J trimming: 5 bases; junction bases outside the gene matches: 12. Germline values: CDR1 SGHTA, CDR2 FQGTGA. This chain's CDR3 is CASSTQGSGSTETQYF. For the CDR3, the DNA is TGTGCCAGCAGCACTCAGGGTAGCGGGAGTACGGAGACCCAGTACTTC.

The chain joins TRBV7-9 to TRBJ1-2; no definite D call. The CDR3 has 13 amino acids. Per germline, CDR1 SEHNR and CDR2 FQNEAQ (reference sequence). V shed 5 bases and J shed 4 bases, with 11 bases lying between them. CDR3 sequence reads: CASSAGVSYGYTF. For the CDR3, the DNA is TGTGCCAGCAGCGCCGGGGTTTCCTATGGCTACACCTTC.

The J gene is TRBJ2-2, the V gene TRBV11-3; possible D gene TRBD2, 5 bases. The CDR3 sequence is 16 residues long. In germline, CDR1 is SGHNT, CDR2 YENEEA. Trimming removed 4 bases at V and 6 bases at J, with 18 bases between. The CDR3 region has the DNA TGTGCCAGCAGCTCGGCGCGGGCCGGTTGGGCCGGGGAGCTGTTTTTT. Translating it yields CASSSARAGWAGELFF.

V usage is TRBV7-9 and J usage is TRBJ1-1; D not resolved. CDR1 is SEHNR and CDR2 is FQNEAQ in the germline V gene (reference sequence). Trimming removed 2 bases from V and 1 base from J, with 8 bases in between. This CDR3 contains 14 residues. Here the CDR3 DNA reads TGTGCCAGCAGCTTATCCAACGGGAACACTGAAGCTTTCTTT. The encoded protein is CASSLSNGNTEAFF. The whole variable domain, remainder taken from reference TRBV7-9 and TRBJ1-1, is DTGVSQNPRHKITKRGQNVTFRCDPISEHNRLYWYRQTLGQGPEFLTYFQNEAQLEKSRLLSDRFSAERPKGSFSTLEIQRTEQGDSAMYLCASSLSNGNTEAFFGQGTRLTVV.

The chain links TRBV6-4 to TRBJ2-1; 9 bases align to TRBD1. Unmatched junction bases numbered 8, after V lost 0 bases and J lost 2 bases. The CDR3 covers 18 residues. Per the germline V gene, CDR1 is MRHNA and CDR2 is SNTAGT. CDR3 DNA sequence: TGTGCCAGCAGTGACTCTGGACAGGGGCTCGGTCCCTACAATGAGCAGTTCTTC. Amino acids: CASSDSGQGLGPYNEQFF.

The chain couples TRBV7-9 to TRBJ1-2, with TRBD1 matching over 8 bases. This CDR3 comprises 13 residues. V lost 5 bases, J lost 4 bases, and 3 bases stayed unmatched. Germline V gene lookup returns CDR1 SEHNR and CDR2 FQNEAQ (reference sequence). The CDR3 reads CASSQGALYGYTF. Written as DNA, the CDR3 is TGTGCCAGCAGCCAGGGGGCTCTCTATGGCTACACCTTC.

This chain links TRBV4-1 with TRBJ2-5; 12 bases fit TRBD2. Germline CDR1 and CDR2: MGHRA and YSYEKL. V lost 1 base and J lost 4; bases outside the gene matches: 10. The CDR3 is made up of 18 amino acids. The DNA of the CDR3 is TGCGCCAGCAGCCAAGGCCCGGCTAGCGGGGGGGCTTCAGAGACCCAGTACTTC. Translated: CASSQGPASGGASETQYF.

The CDR3: CASSLNPGGNTEAFF. The CDR3 DNA is TGTGCCAGCAGCTTAAATCCAGGGGGGAACACTGAAGCTTTCTTT. The chain combines TRBV7-3 with TRBJ1-1; 7 bases are a match to TRBD1. There are 15 residues in the CDR3. The trim removed 1 base at V and 1 base at J, leaving 3 bases unmatched. Germline V gene data show CDR1 as SGHTA and CDR2 as FQGTGA.

In this sample, this clone turned up a few times. The rearrangement joins TRBV10-2 to TRBJ2-5; 10 nucleotides match TRBD2. The germline CDR1 and CDR2 sequences are WSHSY and SAAADI. V was pared by 4 bases and J by 5 bases, with 7 bases of the junction left unmatched. The CDR3 is 15 amino acids. CDR3 in DNA: TGCGCCAGCAGTGGTCTAGCGGGAGAGGGTGAGACCCAGTACTTC. Encoded protein: CASSGLAGEGETQYF.

The CDR3 sequence is CSVSGNYGYTF. The CDR3, as DNA: TGCAGTGTAAGTGGAAACTATGGCTACACCTTC. The chain couples TRBV20-1 to TRBJ1-2; D call uncertain. Germline V gene sequence: CDR1 DFQATT, CDR2 SNEGSKA (reference sequence). The germline V and J ends were trimmed by 7 bases and 2 bases, with 8 bases remaining between them. This CDR3 region has 11 residues.

The CDR3 nucleotides are TGTGCCAGCAGCTTAGGTGCGACAGGGGGCGGCAATCAGCCCCAGCATTTT. It codes for CASSLGATGGGNQPQHF. The chain links TRBV7-9 to TRBJ1-5; TRBD1 aligns across 10 bases. The CDR3 is 17 amino acids. The V gene's germline CDR1 is SEHNR and CDR2 FQNEAQ (reference sequence). With 1 base clipped from V and 2 bases from J, the junction kept 5 bases outside the gene matches. Looking up the rest from reference TRBV7-9 and TRBJ1-5 gives the full variable domain: DTGVSQNPRHKITKRGQNVTFRCDPISEHNRLYWYRQTLGQGPEFLTYFQNEAQLEKSRLLSDRFSAERPKGSFSTLEIQRTEQGDSAMYLCASSLGATGGGNQPQHFGDGTRLSIL.

This chain connects TRBV4-3 to TRBJ1-3; D possibly corresponds to TRBD1 (6 bases). The CDR3 length is 16 residues. Trimming removed 4 bases at V and 0 bases at J, with 13 bases between. Germline V gene data show CDR1 as LGHNA and CDR2 as YSLEER. The CDR3 DNA is TGCGCCAGCAGCCCAGGAGGGGGGCGCTCTGGAAACACCATATATTTT. Residues: CASSPGGGRSGNTIYF.

The chain uses TRBV28 and TRBJ1-2; D might be TRBD1 (5 bases). This CDR3 contains 13 residues. V was shortened by 5 bases and J by 4 bases, with 11 bases between the two germline ends. Germline V gene lookup returns CDR1 MDHEN and CDR2 SYDVKM. The CDR3 DNA follows: TGTGCCAGCAGTCCAGGGAGTGGCTATGGCTACACCTTC. Its protein product is CASSPGSGYGYTF.

This sequence joins TRBV28 and TRBJ2-7; D might be TRBD1 or TRBD2, each matching 5 bases. The V gene lost 6 bases and the J gene lost 4 bases, with 10 bases spanning the gap. The CDR3 has 12 amino acids. Germline-derived CDR1 and CDR2 are MDHEN and SYDVKM. CDR3 residues: CASRRDGYEQYF. CDR3 bases: TGTGCCAGCAGAAGGGACGGATACGAGCAGTACTTC.

V usage is TRBV9 and J usage is TRBJ2-3, with unresolved D. CDR1 and CDR2 (germline): SGDLS, YYNGEE. V was cut by 0 bases and J by 4 bases, with 6 bases left in between. The CDR3 covers 13 residues. CDR3 loop: CASSVGRPDTQYF. CDR3 coding DNA: TGTGCCAGCAGCGTAGGCCGCCCAGATACGCAGTATTTT. Combining the CDR3 with reference TRBV9 and TRBJ2-3 gives the whole variable domain DSGVTQTPKHLITATGQRVTLRCSPRSGDLSVYWYQQSLDQGLQFLIQYYNGEERAKGNILERFSAQQFPDLHSELNLSSLELGDSALYFCASSVGRPDTQYFGPGTRLTVL.

J is TRBJ1-1 and V is TRBV19, with 7 bases fitting TRBD1. The germline CDR1 and CDR2 sequences are LNHDA and SQIVND (reference sequence). J gave up 10 bases and V 3 bases, and 8 bases lay outside the gene matches. CDR3 length equals 13 residues. This chain's CDR3 is CASSIGGQSSAFF. The CDR3 DNA reads TGTGCCAGTAGTATCGGGGGACAGTCATCAGCTTTCTTT.

This sequence joins TRBV11-1 and TRBJ2-1, with D tentatively TRBD2 (5 bases). Trimming removed 5 bases from V and 12 bases from J, with 17 bases in between. Germline CDR1 reads SGHAT; CDR2 reads FQDESV (reference sequence). This CDR3 is built from 13 residues. In DNA, the CDR3 is TGTGCCAGCAGCCGAACTGGGCGGGTTGGGCAGTTCTTC. Its protein is CASSRTGRVGQFF.

The chain joins TRBV3-1 (or the pseudogene TRBV3-2) to TRBJ2-7; possible D gene TRBD1, 7 bases. The CDR3 is made up of 13 amino acids. The V end was cut by 3 bases, the J end by 6 bases, with 12 bases between. CDR1 and CDR2 from the germline V gene are LGHDT and YNNKEL (reference sequence). CDR3 loop: CASSHRGVGEQYF. The CDR3 DNA reads as TGTGCCAGCAGCCACAGGGGGGTAGGCGAGCAGTACTTC.